These 31 T cell receptor beta chains originate from one sample sequenced in a study of blood T cell repertoires in COVID-19. Generated by immunoSEQ multiplex PCR, the TCRdb table keeps only in-frame clones and is missing some. In the table there are some 120,000 clones, about 86% of which are singletons. The sample consisted of peripheral blood. Receptors originate from a man at least 80 years old with active or convalescent COVID-19.

This clone appeared a few times. The rearrangement uses TRBV9 and TRBJ1-3; no firm D call. V gave up 0 bases and J gave up 2 bases, with 12 bases separating them. The germline gives CDR1 SGDLS, CDR2 YYNGEE. The CDR3 extends over 16 amino acids. CDR3 nucleotides: TGTGCCAGCAGCGTAGAGTTCCCTAGCACTGGAAACACCATATATTTT. This sequence encodes CASSVEFPSTGNTIYF.

This chain connects TRBV4-3 to TRBJ1-4; 10 bases map to TRBD1. Germline V gene data show CDR1 as LGHNA and CDR2 as YSLEER. J lost 8 bases, V lost 4 bases, and 10 bases had no gene match. The CDR3 totals 16 residues. CDR3 nucleotide sequence: TGCGCCAGCAGCCCTAGGCGGGGGACAGGGGTAGAAAAACTGTTTTTT. It translates to CASSPRRGTGVEKLFF.

The chain combines TRBV5-5 with TRBJ1-4; D gene unclear. The V end lost 3 bases, the J end lost 3 bases, and 15 bases lay between the germline ends. This CDR3 is 16 amino acids long. Germline CDR1 reads SGHKS; CDR2 reads YYEKEE (reference sequence). CDR3 amino acids: CASSWRDLAANEKLFF. The CDR3 DNA follows: TGTGCCAGCAGCTGGAGGGATCTCGCAGCTAATGAAAAACTGTTTTTT.

Only a few counts were recorded for this clone. The J gene is TRBJ1-4, the V gene TRBV7-2, with D possibly being TRBD1 (5 bases). Germline loops: CDR1 SGHTA, CDR2 FQGNSA. The CDR3 is made up of 16 amino acids. V lost 2 bases and J lost 0, with 10 bases in between. The CDR3 bases are TGTGCCAGCAGCTTATTACCAGGGCCAACTAATGAAAAACTGTTTTTT. Amino acid sequence: CASSLLPGPTNEKLFF.

A word on this clone: Within the sample, other DNA sequences also encode this same CDR3. The rearrangement links TRBV7-2 to TRBJ1-6, with 9 bases that match TRBD1. Germline CDR1 reads SGHTA; CDR2 reads FQGNSA. The trim removed 3 bases at V and 8 bases at J, leaving 2 bases unmatched. CDR3 size: 14 residues. In nucleotides, the CDR3 is TGTGCCAGCAGCTTTCGGACAGGGGATTCACCCCTCCACTTT. Amino acids: CASSFRTGDSPLHF.

This rearrangement joins TRBV7-2 to TRBJ2-2, with 7 positions matching TRBD2. Germline values: CDR1 SGHTA, CDR2 FQGNSA. The CDR3 spans 16 residues. Trimming took 4 bases from V and 2 from J; bases not matched to a gene: 7. CDR3 amino acids: CASSSPRGRNTGELFF. Here the CDR3 DNA reads TGTGCCAGCAGCTCCCCGCGGGGGAGAAACACCGGGGAGCTGTTTTTT.

The gene calls are TRBV5-1 and TRBJ2-7; 11 bases agree with TRBD2. Germline values: CDR1 SGHRS, CDR2 YFSETQ. The CDR3 runs to 18 residues. J gave up 1 base and V 5 bases, and 14 bases lay outside the gene matches. The CDR3 sequence: CASSILFASGGSSYEQYF. The CDR3 DNA is TGCGCCAGCAGTATACTCTTTGCTAGCGGGGGGTCTTCCTACGAGCAGTACTTC.

V is TRBV7-2 and J is TRBJ1-2; D call uncertain. V lost 1 base to trimming and J lost 8 bases, with 11 bases between them. The CDR3 length is 13 residues. CDR1 is SGHTA and CDR2 is FQGNSA in the germline V gene. The CDR3 sequence: CASSLGPLGGYTF. CDR3 coding DNA: TGTGCCAGCAGCTTAGGCCCCCTAGGCGGCTACACCTTC.

CDR3 region: CASSSRLAGTGGELFF. The CDR3 nucleotides are TGTGCCAGCAGCTCGCGACTAGCGGGGACGGGCGGGGAGCTGTTTTTT. V gene TRBV7-2 combines with J gene TRBJ2-2; 11 bases are shared with TRBD2. Germline assignment: CDR1 SGHTA and CDR2 FQGNSA. V dropped 4 bases and J dropped 7; count of bases not matched to a gene: 8. The CDR3 totals 16 residues.

The chain links TRBV6-4 to TRBJ2-1; possible D gene TRBD1, 5 bases. This CDR3 contains 14 residues. CDR1 MRHNA and CDR2 SNTAGT come from the germline V gene. Trimming shortened V by 2 bases and J by 6 bases, and 11 bases separated the two germline ends. CDR3 coding DNA: TGTGCCAGCAGTGACGGGGCGTCCGGCAATGAGCAGTTCTTC. Its translation is CASSDGASGNEQFF.

The chain is built from TRBV3-1 (or the pseudogene TRBV3-2) and TRBJ1-6; D might be TRBD1 (5 bases). CDR1 and CDR2 from the germline V gene are LGHDT and YNNKEL (reference sequence). CDR3 length: 14 residues. V shed 4 bases and J shed 8 bases, with 12 bases lying between them. The DNA for the CDR3 is TGTGCCAGCAGCCCGGAGCAGGGTGATTCACCCCTCCACTTT. It codes for CASSPEQGDSPLHF.

V gene TRBV27 combines with J gene TRBJ2-1; D uncertain. The V gene's germline CDR1 is MNHEY and CDR2 SMNVEV (reference sequence). With 3 bases removed from V and 6 bases from J, the gap between germline ends came to 3 bases. The CDR3 is 11 amino acids. The CDR3 is CASSFINEQFF. The CDR3 nucleotides read TGTGCCAGCAGTTTTATCAATGAGCAGTTCTTC.

The rearrangement joins TRBV6-2 or TRBV6-3 to TRBJ2-7, with TRBD1 matching 10 bases. The V gene end was trimmed by 0 bases and the J gene end by 3 bases; junction bases not matched to a gene: 8. This CDR3 contains 17 residues. Germline-derived CDR1 and CDR2 are MNHEY and SVGEGT. This CDR3 is CASSYSLLTGGFYEQYF. The CDR3 DNA follows: TGTGCCAGCAGTTACTCTCTCCTGACAGGGGGCTTCTACGAGCAGTACTTC.

The count of this clone is one. This chain connects TRBV19 to TRBJ1-5; 12 bases map to TRBD1. Germline assignment: CDR1 LNHDA and CDR2 SQIVND (reference sequence). The CDR3 has 16 amino acids. J gave up 3 bases and V 5 bases, and 5 bases lay outside the gene matches. CDR3 nucleotide sequence: TGTGCCAGTAGTCCGGGGACAGGGGGCAACAATCAGCCCCAGCATTTT. Amino acids: CASSPGTGGNNQPQHF.

This clone came up a few times. The V call is TRBV19, the J call TRBJ1-1; TRBD1 is a possible D gene (5 bases). Germline V gene data show CDR1 as LNHDA and CDR2 as SQIVND (reference sequence). CDR3 length: 13 amino acids. Trimming stripped 6 bases from V and 1 base from J, with 9 bases between. The DNA for the CDR3 is TGTGCCAGTAGGCCGCAGGGGAACACTGAAGCTTTCTTT. Translating gives CASRPQGNTEAFF.

The chain employs TRBV10-3 and TRBJ2-3; TRBD1 matches at 12 bases. The CDR3 runs to 14 residues. Losses at the gene ends were 6 bases for V and 4 bases for J; bases not matched to a gene: 2. Germline-derived CDR1 and CDR2 are ENHRY and SYGVKD. Here the CDR3 DNA reads TGTGCCATCAGCGGGACAGGGGGCGCAGATACGCAGTATTTT. This translates into CAISGTGGADTQYF.

This chain connects TRBV6-5 to TRBJ2-3; D perhaps matches TRBD2 (5 bases). V dropped 8 bases and J dropped 4 bases, with 13 bases sitting between them. There are 13 residues in the CDR3. Germline V gives CDR1 MNHEY, CDR2 SVGAGI. The CDR3 region is CASHWPGSDTQYF. CDR3 in DNA: TGTGCCAGCCATTGGCCGGGGTCAGATACGCAGTATTTT.

This clone has only one observation. The gene calls are TRBV4-3 and TRBJ1-2, with D possibly TRBD1 on 5 matching bases. The CDR3 sequence is 15 residues long. Trimming took 0 bases from V and 7 from J, leaving 15 bases between them. Germline V gives CDR1 LGHNA, CDR2 YSLEER. CDR3 amino acids: CASSQDGADRGGYTF. The CDR3 region has the DNA TGCGCCAGCAGCCAAGATGGGGCGGACCGCGGTGGCTACACCTTC.

The V call is TRBV6-4, the J call TRBJ1-4; D remains ambiguous. Germline V CDR1 and CDR2: MRHNA, SNTAGT. CDR3 size: 14 residues. The germline V and J ends were trimmed by 8 bases and 4 bases, with 14 bases remaining between them. The CDR3 sequence is CASEGSRYNEKLFF. For the CDR3, the DNA is TGTGCCAGCGAGGGAAGCAGGTATAATGAAAAACTGTTTTTT.

The V and J genes are TRBV4-3 and TRBJ1-1; 11 nucleotides match TRBD1. This CDR3 has 17 amino acids. The V segment lost 3 bases and the J segment 5 bases; nucleotides outside the gene matches: 11. Germline V gives CDR1 LGHNA, CDR2 YSLEER. CDR3 region: CASSQGLGQGAGTEAFF. In DNA form, the CDR3 reads TGCGCCAGCAGCCAGGGACTAGGACAGGGGGCGGGAACTGAAGCTTTCTTT.

The chain recombines TRBV6-5 with TRBJ1-4; 9 bases are shared with TRBD1. The CDR3 extends over 14 amino acids. The V and J ends lost 5 bases and 8 bases, in that order; junction bases with no gene match: 6. Germline values: CDR1 MNHEY, CDR2 SVGAGI. CDR3 bases: TGTGCCAGCAGTAAACTCGGGACAGGGGAAAAACTGTTTTTT. It specifies CASSKLGTGEKLFF.

The chain links TRBV12-3 or TRBV12-4 to TRBJ1-2; 7 bases fit TRBD1. J lost 13 bases, V lost 5 bases, and 13 bases had no gene match. The CDR3 contains 13 residues. The chain's CDR3 is CASSALGGQLLTF. CDR3 nucleotide sequence: TGTGCCAGCAGTGCTCTGGGGGGACAGCTTCTCACCTTC.

The rearrangement uses TRBV27 and TRBJ1-2; maybe TRBD1 (5 bases). V was cut by 3 bases and J by 5 bases, with 10 bases left in between. Germline CDR1 reads MNHEY; CDR2 reads SMNVEV (reference sequence). The CDR3 has 13 amino acids. The CDR3 region has the DNA TGTGCCAGCAGTTTCGGGGGGGAGTATGGCTACACCTTC. Translation: CASSFGGEYGYTF.

In its sample, this clone was seen once. The chain couples TRBV9 to TRBJ2-3, with TRBD2 matching 10 bases. The J segment lost 5 bases and the V segment lost 5 bases, leaving 11 bases of the junction unmatched. Germline assignment: CDR1 SGDLS and CDR2 YYNGEE. The CDR3 is 16 residues long. In DNA form, the CDR3 reads TGTGCCAGCAGTGCAATAGCGGGGGGCCTTCAAGATACGCAGTATTTT. Protein product: CASSAIAGGLQDTQYF.

This clone has just one count. The gene calls are TRBV6-5 and TRBJ1-1; possible D gene TRBD1, 5 bases. V shed 0 bases and J shed 4 bases, with 9 bases lying between them. Germline-derived CDR1 and CDR2 are MNHEY and SVGAGI. CDR3 length: 14 residues. CDR3 protein: CASSYSYRGTEAFF. The CDR3 DNA follows: TGTGCCAGCAGTTACTCATATAGGGGCACTGAAGCTTTCTTT.

This clone was detected ten times or more. CDR3: CASSPLDSWGYTF. The CDR3, as DNA: TGTGCCAGCAGCCCCCTAGACAGTTGGGGCTACACCTTC. This chain uses TRBV7-9 with TRBJ1-2, with a possible D match to TRBD1 (5 bases). This CDR3 contains 13 residues. The germline V and J ends were trimmed by 5 bases and 8 bases, with 15 bases remaining between them. Germline V lookup: CDR1 SEHNR, CDR2 FQNEAQ (reference sequence).

J is TRBJ2-5 and V is TRBV28; 8 positions match TRBD1. With V trimmed by 5 bases and J by 5 bases, 4 bases remained unmatched. The length of the CDR3 is 13 residues. In germline, CDR1 is MDHEN, CDR2 SYDVKM. CDR3 nucleotides: TGTGCCAGCAGTCCAGGGGGCGATGAGACCCAGTACTTC. Its translation: CASSPGGDETQYF.

The genes are TRBV9 and TRBJ1-3, with 8 bases fitting TRBD1. V gave up 3 bases and J gave up 5 bases; unmatched junction bases: 7. In germline, CDR1 is SGDLS, CDR2 YYNGEE. This CDR3 region has 15 residues. The CDR3: CASSEAGQERNTIYF. The DNA for the CDR3 is TGTGCCAGCAGCGAGGCGGGACAGGAACGAAACACCATATATTTT.

This clone was seen more than once but under ten times. The V and J genes are TRBV4-3 and TRBJ2-1, with 12 bases that match TRBD2. Germline V gene sequence: CDR1 LGHNA, CDR2 YSLEER. The CDR3 length is 15 residues. V lost 2 bases, J lost 7 bases, and 3 bases stayed unmatched. The CDR3 is CASSQKLAGGNEQFF. For the CDR3, the DNA is TGCGCCAGCAGCCAAAAACTAGCGGGGGGTAATGAGCAGTTCTTC.

CDR3 residues: CASTRREGGLGTEAFF. The CDR3 DNA sequence: TGTGCCAGTACCCGCCGGGAGGGGGGGTTGGGAACTGAAGCTTTCTTT. The rearrangement joins TRBV19 to TRBJ1-1; a weak D match, TRBD1 (6 bases). Germline-derived CDR1 and CDR2 are LNHDA and SQIVND (reference sequence). CDR3 length: 16 amino acids. V was pared by 7 bases and J by 5 bases, with 23 bases between.

The rearrangement uses TRBV7-2 and TRBJ2-7, with TRBD2 matching over 7 bases. The CDR3 has 15 amino acids. The ends lost 3 bases at V and 3 bases at J; junction bases unmatched: 8. In germline, CDR1 is SGHTA, CDR2 FQGNSA. CDR3 in amino acids: CASSFGLVGVYEQYF. For the CDR3, the DNA is TGTGCCAGCAGCTTTGGACTAGTTGGGGTCTACGAGCAGTACTTC.